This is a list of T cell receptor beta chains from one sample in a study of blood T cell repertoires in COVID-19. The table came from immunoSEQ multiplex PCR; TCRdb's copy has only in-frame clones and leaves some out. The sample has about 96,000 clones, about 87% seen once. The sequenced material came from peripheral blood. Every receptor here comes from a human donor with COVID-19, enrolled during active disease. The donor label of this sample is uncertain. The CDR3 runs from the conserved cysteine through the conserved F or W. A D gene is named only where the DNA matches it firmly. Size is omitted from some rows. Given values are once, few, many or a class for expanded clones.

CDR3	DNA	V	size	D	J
CASSPVTGVGSNYGYTF	TGCGCCAGCAGCCCGGTGACAGGGGTTGGAAGTAACTATGGCTACACCTTC	TRBV5-1	-	TRBD1	TRBJ1-2
CASSIQAGNTGELFF	TGTGCCAGTAGTATCCAGGCAGGGAACACCGGGGAGCTGTTTTTT	TRBV19	-	-	TRBJ2-2
CSVDGSGQETQYF	TGCAGCGTTGACGGTAGCGGACAAGAGACCCAGTACTTC	TRBV29-1	-	-	TRBJ2-5
CASSITGGGWNEQFF	TGTGCCAGCAGCATAACAGGGGGCGGTTGGAATGAGCAGTTCTTC	TRBV11-2	-	TRBD1	TRBJ2-1
CASSPARDSYYEQYF	TGTGCCAGCTCCCCGGCTAGGGACAGTTACTACGAGCAGTACTTC	TRBV18	-	TRBD1	TRBJ2-7
CASRGVTGPLPGELFF	TGCGCCAGCAGGGGAGTGACAGGGCCTCTCCCCGGGGAGCTGTTTTTT	TRBV10-2	-	TRBD1	TRBJ2-2
CASSYPITGTITGELFF	TGTGCCAGCAGTTACCCTATCACCGGGACAATAACCGGGGAGCTGTTTTTT	TRBV6-2/TRBV6-3	few	-	TRBJ2-2
CASSNGQGSGGYTF	TGTGCCAGCAGCAACGGACAGGGCTCCGGTGGCTACACCTTC	TRBV3-1/TRBV3-2	-	TRBD1	TRBJ1-2
CASSELLGDQPQHF	TGTGCCAGCAGTGAATTATTAGGGGATCAGCCCCAGCATTTT	TRBV25-1	-	-	TRBJ1-5
CASSPGGAVHEQYF	TGTGCCAGCAGCCCCGGGGGGGCAGTCCACGAGCAGTACTTC	TRBV7-3	once	TRBD2	TRBJ2-7
CASSLQGQANNEKLFF	TGCGCCAGCAGCCTTCAGGGGCAAGCTAATAATGAAAAACTGTTTTTT	TRBV5-1	few	-	TRBJ1-4
CASSPDSYNEQFF	TGTGCCAGCAGCCCAGACAGCTACAATGAGCAGTTCTTC	TRBV7-3	-	-	TRBJ2-1
CASSRIPLTPNNQPQHF	TGTGCCAGCTCACGAATTCCTCTGACACCCAACAATCAGCCCCAGCATTTT	TRBV18	-	-	TRBJ1-5
CASTPRDRGFGNQPQHF	TGTGCCAGTACCCCCCGGGACAGGGGATTTGGCAATCAGCCCCAGCATTTT	TRBV19	-	TRBD1	TRBJ1-5
CASSLRINLAGGLTDTQYF	TGTGCCAGCAGCTTACGGATCAATCTAGCGGGGGGCCTCACAGATACGCAGTATTTT	TRBV7-6	-	TRBD2	TRBJ2-3
CASSFPRGGITDTQYF	TGTGCCAGCAGTTTTCCCCGGGGAGGCATCACAGATACGCAGTATTTT	TRBV5-5	-	-	TRBJ2-3
CASSLEAGTGVGELFF	TGTGCCAGCAGCTTAGAGGCGGGGACGGGGGTCGGGGAGCTGTTTTTT	TRBV7-7	-	-	TRBJ2-2
CASSQRSAGSAGGYTDTQYF	TGCGCCAGCAGCCAACGATCCGCCGGATCAGCGGGGGGGTACACAGATACGCAGTATTTT	TRBV4-1	-	TRBD2	TRBJ2-3
CASSSSGQAEAFF	-	TRBV6-9	-	-	TRBJ1-1
CASSSDSGNTIYF	TGCGCCAGCAGTAGCGACTCTGGAAACACCATATATTTT	TRBV5-1	-	-	TRBJ1-3
CASSYWGANTGELFF	TGTGCCAGCAGTTATTGGGGGGCGAACACCGGGGAGCTGTTTTTT	TRBV6-6	-	-	TRBJ2-2
CARSTGGNSPLHF	TGTGCCCGCTCGACAGGGGGCAATTCACCCCTCCACTTT	TRBV30	-	TRBD1	TRBJ1-6
CASSHQEGNSPLHF	TGTGCCAGCAGCCATCAGGAAGGCAATTCACCCCTCCACTTT	TRBV6-5	once	-	TRBJ1-6
CASSPRVPPETQYF	TGTGCCAGCAGTCCTCGGGTACCGCCGGAGACCCAGTACTTC	TRBV6-6	once	-	TRBJ2-5
CASSLGAGGFTDTQYF	TGTGCCAGCAGCTTAGGAGCAGGGGGCTTCACAGATACGCAGTATTTT	TRBV7-6	-	TRBD1	TRBJ2-3
CASRTGFQPQHF	TGTGCCAGCAGGACAGGGTTCCAGCCCCAGCATTTT	TRBV12-3/TRBV12-4	few	TRBD1	TRBJ1-5
CASNEGRFEKLFF	TGTGCCAGCAATGAGGGGAGGTTTGAAAAACTGTTTTTT	TRBV28	-	-	TRBJ1-4
CASGPETGISDTQYF	TGTGCCAGCGGCCCAGAGACAGGGATCTCAGATACGCAGTATTTT	TRBV5-4	-	TRBD1	TRBJ2-3
CASSISGQGAGEQYF	TGTGCCAGTAGTATTTCGGGACAGGGGGCGGGTGAGCAGTACTTC	TRBV19	-	TRBD1	TRBJ2-7
CATSRSTDTQYF	TGTGCCACCTCGAGATCCACAGATACGCAGTATTTT	TRBV12-3/TRBV12-4	-	-	TRBJ2-3
CASSRVPGLSRGEQFF	TGTGCCAGTAGTCGAGTACCGGGACTTTCAAGGGGTGAGCAGTTCTTC	TRBV19	few	-	TRBJ2-1
CASSFPGEQFF	TGTGCCAGCAGTTTCCCAGGCGAGCAGTTCTTC	TRBV2	-	-	TRBJ2-1
CASSLMGQGTYEQYF	TGTGCCAGCAGCTTAATGGGACAGGGGACCTACGAGCAGTACTTC	TRBV7-8	-	TRBD1	TRBJ2-7
CASSLLDRRVGAFF	TGTGCCAGCAGCTTATTGGACAGGAGGGTTGGGGCTTTCTTT	TRBV7-2	-	TRBD1	TRBJ1-1
CASSLRVKTEAFF	TGTGCCAGCAGTTTGAGGGTGAAGACTGAAGCTTTCTTT	TRBV27	-	-	TRBJ1-1
CASSLGAAGGPETQYF	TGTGCCAGCAGCTTAGGGGCAGCGGGAGGGCCCGAGACCCAGTACTTC	TRBV11-2	-	TRBD2	TRBJ2-5
CASSSSGYFQETQYF	TGTGCCAGCAGTTCTAGCGGGTACTTTCAAGAGACCCAGTACTTC	TRBV2	-	TRBD2	TRBJ2-5
CASTAGERTDTQYF	TGTGCCAGCACCGCTGGAGAGCGCACAGATACGCAGTATTTT	TRBV3-1/TRBV3-2	few	-	TRBJ2-3
CASSWLDVPQETQYF	TGCGCCAGCAGCTGGCTAGATGTACCACAAGAGACCCAGTACTTC	TRBV5-1	once	-	TRBJ2-5